A selection of T cell receptor beta chains follows, all from one sample in a study of OX40 agonist ivuxolimab in advanced cancers. Data came from immunoSEQ multiplex PCR; TCRdb stores just in-frame clones and leaves some out. Of some 75,000 clones in the sample, roughly 86% were seen once. The material sequenced was CD4+ or CD8+ T cells sorted from blood, taken in a trial of the OX40 agonist ivuxolimab. These receptors all stem from an adult with an advanced solid tumor such as melanoma, head and neck, liver or kidney cancer. Both conserved end residues are part of each CDR3. Fields, in order: D gene, V gene, J gene, CDR3 protein. A D gene is named only where the DNA matches it firmly.

>NA|TRBV18|TRBJ2-3
CASSPLRTRTDTQYF
>TRBD1|TRBV28|TRBJ2-2
CASSLQGATGELFF
>NA|TRBV27|TRBJ1-5
CASSSLQGRWTGQPQHF
>NA|TRBV6-6|TRBJ2-1
CASSRDSPAWNEQFF
>NA|TRBV5-5|TRBJ1-1
CASSSRGDTEAFF
>NA|TRBV7-9|TRBJ1-6
CASSLEGSVELHF
>NA|TRBV29-1|TRBJ2-2
CSAKRGAGELFF
>TRBD1|TRBV6-5|TRBJ2-2
CASTGQVDTGELFF
>TRBD1|TRBV5-4|TRBJ2-5
CASRPGTDREETQYF
>NA|TRBV19|TRBJ1-2
CASTVDGTGGYTF
>NA|TRBV7-2|TRBJ2-2
CASSSRGGAANTGELFF
>NA|TRBV10-2|TRBJ2-3
CASALRGGADTQYF
>NA|TRBV27|TRBJ2-3
CASSLIDSSSTDTQYF
>NA|TRBV20-1|TRBJ1-1
CSVWGPSEAFF
>TRBD2|TRBV28|TRBJ2-7
CASYQPGLAGEQYF
>TRBD1|TRBV5-4|TRBJ2-4
CASSSKQGTKNIQYF
>NA|TRBV9|TRBJ2-2
CASSPRNLGTGELFF
>NA|TRBV28|TRBJ1-4
CASSPGGATNEKLFF
>TRBD1|TRBV19|TRBJ1-5
CASSPTGTGGFYSNQPQHF
>NA|TRBV30|TRBJ1-5
CAWSVTENQPQHF
>TRBD1|TRBV10-3|TRBJ2-2
CATRQGSTGELFF
>TRBD1|TRBV6-1|TRBJ1-2
CASSSEQGAYGYTF
>NA|TRBV14|TRBJ1-2
CASSQAGNYGYTF
>TRBD1|TRBV5-5|TRBJ2-4
CASSQTGTGAKNIQYF
>TRBD1|TRBV5-1|TRBJ2-4
CASSSRTGGNIQYF
>NA|TRBV21-1|TRBJ1-5
CASSSRDRARVSNQPQHF
>NA|TRBV6-6|TRBJ2-1
CASRGGSSYNEQFF
>NA|TRBV4-3|TRBJ1-3
CASSQDMGGTGNTIYF
>NA|TRBV29-1|TRBJ1-4
CSVQGTQGEKLFF
>NA|TRBV28|TRBJ2-5
CASSFGGQQETQYF
>NA|TRBV30|TRBJ2-7
CAWRDSYEQYF
>NA|TRBV2|TRBJ2-6
CASSVGESGANVLTF
>NA|TRBV4-2|TRBJ2-2
CASSLQSYGELFF
>TRBD1|TRBV6-6|TRBJ1-4
CASSPSDRESEKLFF
>NA|TRBV28|TRBJ1-1
CASSGLMNTEAFF
>TRBD2|TRBV29-1|TRBJ2-1
CSGRLAGDYNEQFF
>TRBD1|TRBV6-5|TRBJ1-1
CATTGQGSGNTEAFF
>NA|TRBV5-1|TRBJ2-5
CASSFRGQETQYF
>NA|TRBV2|TRBJ1-1
CASSDQGLNTEAFF
>NA|TRBV5-1|TRBJ1-4
CASSPGGSPAEKLFF
>NA|TRBV5-1|TRBJ1-1
CASSTWTAGTEAFF
>TRBD1|TRBV6-1|TRBJ1-3
CASSVDRGPGNTIYF
>NA|TRBV2|TRBJ2-2
CASSLRGGSTGELFF
>TRBD1|TRBV9|TRBJ2-6
CASSVGGTGSAGANVLTF
>TRBD1|TRBV9|TRBJ2-5
CASSALTGDEETQYF
>NA|TRBV4-3|TRBJ1-2
CASSQGRQTNYGYTF
>TRBD1|TRBV6-5|TRBJ2-5
CASASPGGRETQYF
>NA|TRBV7-3|TRBJ2-5
CASSLTIGETQYF
>TRBD1|TRBV23-1|TRBJ2-2
CAGGATGQEENTGELFF
>NA|TRBV11-2|TRBJ2-5
CASSSTPPGQSRETQYF
>TRBD1|TRBV28|TRBJ1-2
CASSSPTGAYGYTF
>TRBD2|TRBV4-2|TRBJ2-5
CASSQIGTSGGRETQYF
>NA|TRBV4-2|TRBJ2-7
CAIKPLEGFYEQYF
>NA|TRBV19|TRBJ1-2
CASSPYYGANYGYTF
>NA|TRBV5-4|TRBJ2-2
CASSPSAGGNTGELFF
>TRBD1|TRBV11-2|TRBJ1-6
CASSEQGTYNSPLHF
>TRBD1|TRBV19|TRBJ2-5
CASSIDGRGQETQYF
>TRBD1|TRBV4-3|TRBJ2-5
CASSQFPGGEWTQYF